This is a list of T cell receptor beta chains from one sample in a study of cytomegalovirus exposure and HLA in healthy donors. Libraries were prepared by immunoSEQ multiplex PCR; TCRdb keeps only in-frame clonotypes and omits some of them. The table has approximately 150,000 clones, 65% to 85% seen once. Sequencing was carried out using PBMCs. The receptors derive from a woman between 40 and 55 years old in good health and CMV-seropositive. The CDR3 runs from the conserved cysteine through the conserved F or W. The D gene is left open where the match is weak. Clone size is shown for a subset of rows, as once, few, many or a class of expanded clone.

v_call	d_call	cdr3_length	j_call	clone_size	cdr3_nt	cdr3_aa
TRBV7-2	TRBD1	15	TRBJ2-5	once	TGTGCCAGCAGCCGTGGGACAGGAGCCCAAGAGACCCAGTACTTC	CASSRGTGAQETQYF
TRBV7-9	NA	14	TRBJ2-5	NA	TGTGCCAGCAGCTTAGCGGCAGGTGGAGAGACCCAGTACTTC	CASSLAAGGETQYF
TRBV19	NA	14	TRBJ1-2	NA	TGTGCCAGTATAAGAGGTCCGGGGGACTATGGCTACACCTTC	CASIRGPGDYGYTF
TRBV7-2	NA	12	TRBJ1-1	NA	TGTGCCAGCAGACATCCGAACACTGAAGCTTTCTTT	CASRHPNTEAFF
TRBV6-5	TRBD1	15	TRBJ1-2	NA	TGTGCCACCCGAACGGGACAGGGGTTTAACTATGGCTACACCTTC	CATRTGQGFNYGYTF
TRBV9	NA	16	TRBJ2-5	NA	TGTGCCAGCAGCGTATACAGCAACAGCCCCCAGGAGACCCAGTACTTC	CASSVYSNSPQETQYF
TRBV2	NA	13	TRBJ1-5	once	TGTGCCAGCAGTGGGGAGGGGAATCAGCCCCAGCATTTT	CASSGEGNQPQHF
TRBV7-9	NA	15	TRBJ2-3	NA	TGTGCCAGCAGCCCCTGGACTACCCACACAGATACGCAGTATTTT	CASSPWTTHTDTQYF
TRBV18	TRBD1	15	TRBJ1-4	once	TGTGCCAGCTCACCCCCAGGGGGCCAGGATGAAAAACTGTTTTTT	CASSPPGGQDEKLFF
TRBV7-2	TRBD2	19	TRBJ2-6	NA	TGTGCCAGCAGCCCCTCACGTAGCGGGGGGGCCTCTGGGGCCAACGTCCTGACTTTC	CASSPSRSGGASGANVLTF
TRBV9	TRBD2	16	TRBJ2-1	NA	TGTGCCAGCAGCGGGGGGGGAGGGACGAGCGTTAATGAGCAGTTCTTC	CASSGGGGTSVNEQFF
TRBV5-4	TRBD1	16	TRBJ1-1	NA	TGTGCCAGCAGCTTGGGAGGGCGGACAGGGGACACTGAAGCTTTCTTT	CASSLGGRTGDTEAFF
TRBV5-4	TRBD2	16	TRBJ2-1	NA	TGTGCCAGCAGCTTTGGGACTAGCGGGGGAGGGAATGAGCAGTTCTTC	CASSFGTSGGGNEQFF
TRBV5-1	TRBD2	14	TRBJ2-3	once	TGCGCCAGCAGAAGACTAGCGGGGACAGATACGCAGTATTTT	CASRRLAGTDTQYF
TRBV18	TRBD2	15	TRBJ2-5	NA	TGTGCCAGCTCACCACCCGGGGGGATTAGGGAGACCCAGTACTTC	CASSPPGGIRETQYF
TRBV5-6	TRBD1	14	TRBJ2-7	NA	TGTGCCAGCAGCCCCGGACAGGGAGGCCACGAGCAGTACTTC	CASSPGQGGHEQYF
TRBV2	NA	14	TRBJ2-1	NA	TGTGCCAGCAATCAGCAGGGGCGGAGTAATGAGCAGTTCTTC	CASNQQGRSNEQFF
TRBV30	NA	13	TRBJ2-4	NA	TGTGCCTGGAGTAGGGGCAGGGAGGACATTCAGTACTTC	CAWSRGREDIQYF
TRBV7-6	TRBD1	14	TRBJ2-7	few	TGTGCCAGCAGCCCCCGGGACAGGGTCCACGAGCAGTACTTC	CASSPRDRVHEQYF
TRBV5-1	TRBD2	17	TRBJ2-2	NA	TGCGCCAGCAGCTCGGGACTAGCGTCGGTGAACACCGGGGAGCTGTTTTTT	CASSSGLASVNTGELFF
TRBV29-1	TRBD2	15	TRBJ2-7	NA	TGCAGCGTAAGACTAGCGGGGGGCTCGTCCTACGAGCAGTACTTC	CSVRLAGGSSYEQYF
TRBV28	TRBD2	17	TRBJ2-1	NA	TGTGCCAGCAGAACTAGCGGGGGGCTTAGCTCCTACAATGAGCAGTTCTTC	CASRTSGGLSSYNEQFF
TRBV25-1	NA	15	TRBJ2-7	NA	TGTGCCAGCAGTGAATCCCGGACTGGCTCCTACGAGCAGTACTTC	CASSESRTGSYEQYF
TRBV29-1	NA	12	TRBJ1-2	once	TGCAGCGTTGTGCGGGGATTCTATGGCTACACCTTC	CSVVRGFYGYTF
TRBV11-3	TRBD1	14	TRBJ2-5	NA	TGTGCCAGCACCTTACAGGGGTACCAAGAGACCCAGTACTTC	CASTLQGYQETQYF
TRBV6-1	NA	15	TRBJ1-1	NA	TGTGCCAGCAGTGATAACGGGTTCATGAACACTGAAGCTTTCTTT	CASSDNGFMNTEAFF